This T cell receptor beta chain was observed in a study of shared clonotypes between healthy human individuals. The naive CD8 subset, CD45RO-negative cells positively selected for CCR7, excluded terminally differentiated effector memory CD45RA+ cells. Libraries were prepared by immunoSEQ multiplex PCR; TCRdb keeps only in-frame clonotypes and omits some of them. The table lists some 2,000,000 clones, approximately 94% of them singletons. This clone has only one observation. V shed 3 bases and J 4 bases; nucleotides not matched to a gene: 8. Germline CDR1 and CDR2: MGHRA and YSYEKL. This CDR3 is 17 amino acids long.

Specimen: naive CD8+ T cells sorted from blood. The V gene is TRBV4-1, the J gene TRBJ2-6; 8 bases line up with TRBD1. This sequence was found in a man aged 18 to 29 in good health. For the CDR3, the DNA is TGCGCCAGCAGCCAGGAGACAGGGGTGGACGGGGCCAACGTCCTGACTTTC. Translating gives CASSQETGVDGANVLTF.